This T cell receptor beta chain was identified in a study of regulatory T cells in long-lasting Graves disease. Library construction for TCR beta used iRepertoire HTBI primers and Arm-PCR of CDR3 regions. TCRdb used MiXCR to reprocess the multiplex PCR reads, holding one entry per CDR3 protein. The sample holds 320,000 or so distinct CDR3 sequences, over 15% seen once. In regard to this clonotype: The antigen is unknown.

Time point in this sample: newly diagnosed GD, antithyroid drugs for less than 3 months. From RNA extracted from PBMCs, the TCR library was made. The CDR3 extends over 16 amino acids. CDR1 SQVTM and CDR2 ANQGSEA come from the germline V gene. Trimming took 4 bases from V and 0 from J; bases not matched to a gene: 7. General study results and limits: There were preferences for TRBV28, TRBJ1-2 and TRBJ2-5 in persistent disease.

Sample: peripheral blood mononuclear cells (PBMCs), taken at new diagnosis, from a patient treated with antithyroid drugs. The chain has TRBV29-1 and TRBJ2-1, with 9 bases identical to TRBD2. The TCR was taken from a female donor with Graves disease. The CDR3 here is CSVVIAGAGSYNEQFF. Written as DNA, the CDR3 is TGCAGCGTTGTAATAGCGGGAGCTGGCTCCTACAATGAGCAGTTCTTC.